Given below is one T cell receptor (beta chain) in context. Antigen specificity is unknown. This sample is drawn from a study of cytomegalovirus exposure and HLA in healthy donors. Across the whole study: Among the approximately 400 genotyped donors, 65% to 85% were placed in the Caucasian-associated ancestry cluster.

The PCR was carried out with 60 Vbeta primers and 13 Jbeta primers. Clones were sequenced by immunoSEQ multiplex PCR, and TCRdb holds only the in-frame ones, with some missing. The table lists fewer than 150,000 clones, about 80% of them singletons. Findings and caveats of the study: The study flagged fewer than 200 TCR beta chains as cytomegalovirus-associated. Later on, an analysis showed TCR association rates differing by HLA locus, with DRB1 the most and HLA-C the fewest. Several top significant clusters appeared, in a later analysis, to be linked to common viral pathogens.

The sample taken for sequencing was PBMCs. This receptor was obtained from a man in his thirties or forties in good health and CMV-seronegative.

The CDR3 loop is CAWSGGGGYEQYF. The CDR3 region has the DNA TGTGCCTGGAGTGGCGGCGGGGGGTACGAGCAGTACTTC. V usage is TRBV30 and J usage is TRBJ2-7; TRBD2 aligns across 8 bases. Trimming took 1 base from V and 4 from J; bases not matched to a gene: 3. This CDR3 region has 13 residues. CDR1 GTSNPN and CDR2 SVGIG come from the germline V gene (reference sequence).